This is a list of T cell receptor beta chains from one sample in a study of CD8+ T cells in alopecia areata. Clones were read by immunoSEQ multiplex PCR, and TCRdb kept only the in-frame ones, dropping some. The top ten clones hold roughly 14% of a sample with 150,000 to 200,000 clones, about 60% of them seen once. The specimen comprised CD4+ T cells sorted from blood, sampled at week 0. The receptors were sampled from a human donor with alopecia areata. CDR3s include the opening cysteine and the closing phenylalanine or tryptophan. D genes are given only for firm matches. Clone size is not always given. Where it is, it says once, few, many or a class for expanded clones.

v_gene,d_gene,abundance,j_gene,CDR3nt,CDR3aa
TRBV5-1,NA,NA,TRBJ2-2,TGCGCCAGCAGCTTGGAGCCGGGGACGAACACCGGGGAGCTGTTTTTT,CASSLEPGTNTGELFF
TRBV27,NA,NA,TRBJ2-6,TGTGCCAGCAGTTGGACAGGGGCCAACGTCCTGACTTTC,CASSWTGANVLTF
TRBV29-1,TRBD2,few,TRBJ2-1,TGCAGCGCCATTAGCGGGGTTAGCAATGAGCAGTTCTTC,CSAISGVSNEQFF
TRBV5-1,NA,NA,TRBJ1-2,TGCGCCAGCAGCAACGACGGACGGGCGGGGGGCTACACCTTC,CASSNDGRAGGYTF
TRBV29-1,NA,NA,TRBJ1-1,TGCAGCGTTTCTTTACAGACGAACACTGAAGCTTTCTTT,CSVSLQTNTEAFF
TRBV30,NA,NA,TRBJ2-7,TGTGCCTGGAGTGCCGGGTGGGTCGTCGACTACGAGCAGTACTTC,CAWSAGWVVDYEQYF
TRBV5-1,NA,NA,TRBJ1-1,TGCGCCAGCAGCTTGTACAGGGATGGTGAAGCTTTCTTT,CASSLYRDGEAFF
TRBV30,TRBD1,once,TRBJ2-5,TGTGCCTGGGAGACAGGGATTTTGTCACAAGAGACCCAGTACTTC,CAWETGILSQETQYF
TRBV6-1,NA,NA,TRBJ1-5,TGTGCCGGTACATCAAATAGCAATCAGCCCCAGCATTTT,CAGTSNSNQPQHF
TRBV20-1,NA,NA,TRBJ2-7,TGCAGTGTCGGGGACCCCTACGAGCAGTACTTC,CSVGDPYEQYF
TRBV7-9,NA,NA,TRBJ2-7,TGTGCCAGCAGCTCAGACCTAGCGATCTACGAGCAGTACTTC,CASSSDLAIYEQYF
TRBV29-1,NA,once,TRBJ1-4,TGCAGCGTTGAGTCCCAGGTGGGAGAAAAACTGTTTTTT,CSVESQVGEKLFF
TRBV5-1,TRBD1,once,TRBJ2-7,TGCGCCAGCAGCGGACACTCCGGGACAGGGACCGAGCAGTACTTC,CASSGHSGTGTEQYF
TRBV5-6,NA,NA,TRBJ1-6,TGTGCCAGCAGCCCGAGCTTCGAGTCTCCCCTCCACTTT,CASSPSFESPLHF
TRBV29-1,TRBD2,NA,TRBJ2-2,TGCAGCGTTGACACTAGCGGGGTGAACACCGGGGAGCTGTTTTTT,CSVDTSGVNTGELFF
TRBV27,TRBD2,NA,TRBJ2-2,TGTGCCAGCAGCCCTATAGCGGGGGCGGGCACCGGGGAGCTGTTTTTT,CASSPIAGAGTGELFF
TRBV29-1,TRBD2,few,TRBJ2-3,TGCAGCGTTGGGTACGGGGGGATCACAGATACGCAGTATTTT,CSVGYGGITDTQYF
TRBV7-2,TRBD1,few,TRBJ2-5,TGTGCCAGCAGCGAGGGGGCGGTGGGCCAAGAGACCCAGTACTTC,CASSEGAVGQETQYF
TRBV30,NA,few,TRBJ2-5,TGTGCCTGGAGTGTTTCAGGAGAGACCCAGTACTTC,CAWSVSGETQYF
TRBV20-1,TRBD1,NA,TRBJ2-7,TGCAGTGCGTGGACAGGGTACGAGCAGTACTTC,CSAWTGYEQYF
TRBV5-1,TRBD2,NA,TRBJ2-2,TGCGCCAGCAGCTTGGGTTGGACTAGTCCCGGGGAGCTGTTTTTT,CASSLGWTSPGELFF
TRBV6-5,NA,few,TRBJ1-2,TGTGCCAGCAGTCGGGACCCGTCCATCGGCTACACCTTC,CASSRDPSIGYTF
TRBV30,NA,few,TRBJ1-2,TGTGCCTGGAGCGCTTCCAGGGGCTACACCTTC,CAWSASRGYTF
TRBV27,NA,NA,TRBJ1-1,TGTGCCAGCAGTTCCGTTAACACTGAAGCTTTCTTT,CASSSVNTEAFF
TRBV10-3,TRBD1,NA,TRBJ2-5,TGTGCCATCAGTGATGCGTCCGGGACAGGGGAGCAAGAGACCCAGTACTTC,CAISDASGTGEQETQYF
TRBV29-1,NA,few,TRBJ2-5,TGCAGCGCCTCTCCGGCGGGGGAGACCCAGTACTTC,CSASPAGETQYF
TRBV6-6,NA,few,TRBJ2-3,TGTGCCAGCGGGGCAGCCGCAGATACGCAGTATTTT,CASGAAADTQYF
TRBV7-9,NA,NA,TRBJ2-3,TGTGCCAGCAGCGGGAAAGATACGCAGTATTTT,CASSGKDTQYF
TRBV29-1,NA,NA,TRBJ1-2,TGCAGCGTTGGGGGTCGGACAGACCCGGGTGGCTACACCTTC,CSVGGRTDPGGYTF
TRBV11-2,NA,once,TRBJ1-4,TGTGCCAGCAGCCGTGCGCCGGCTGGAAACAGTGAAAAACTGTTTTTT,CASSRAPAGNSEKLFF
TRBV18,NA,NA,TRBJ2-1,TGTGCCAGCTCACCCCAGGACAATGAGCAGTTCTTC,CASSPQDNEQFF
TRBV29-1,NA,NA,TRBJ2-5,TGCAGCGTTTCTAACCAAGAGACCCAGTACTTC,CSVSNQETQYF
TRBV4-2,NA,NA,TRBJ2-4,TGTGCCAGCAGCCTTAAACAGGGAGGGAGAAACATTCAGTACTTC,CASSLKQGGRNIQYF
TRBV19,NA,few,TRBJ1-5,TGTGCCAGTAGTAGGACTTACAGGGAGGATCAGCCCCAGCATTTT,CASSRTYREDQPQHF
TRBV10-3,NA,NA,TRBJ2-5,TGTGCCATCAGGGGGGCCGGGGAGACCCAGTACTTC,CAIRGAGETQYF
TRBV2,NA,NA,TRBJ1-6,TGTGCCAAAAACCGGGGGGATTCACCCCTCCACTTT,CAKNRGDSPLHF
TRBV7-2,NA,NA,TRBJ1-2,TGTGCCAGCAGCTTAAGCAGCTATGGCTACACCTTC,CASSLSSYGYTF
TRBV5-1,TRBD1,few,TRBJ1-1,TGCGCCAGCAGCTTCGACAGGGTGCTAACGGGCACTGAAGCTTTCTTT,CASSFDRVLTGTEAFF
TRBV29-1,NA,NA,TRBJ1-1,TGCAGCGTTGAAAGCCCTAAGAACACTGAAGCTTTCTTT,CSVESPKNTEAFF
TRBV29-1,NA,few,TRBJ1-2,TGCAGCGTTGAATCGGCGGCTGGCTACACCTTC,CSVESAAGYTF
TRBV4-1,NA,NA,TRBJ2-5,TGCGCCAGCAGCCAAGTGGGTAATAGGGAGACCCAGTACTTC,CASSQVGNRETQYF
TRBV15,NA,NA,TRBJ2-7,TGTGCCACCAGCAGCAACCCAAGGGGTACAGAATACGAGCAGTACTTC,CATSSNPRGTEYEQYF
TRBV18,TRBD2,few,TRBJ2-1,TGTGCCAGCTCACCCGGGGGGGCCGGTCCGAGCTCCTACAATGAGCAGTTCTTC,CASSPGGAGPSSYNEQFF
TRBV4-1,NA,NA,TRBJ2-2,TGTGCCAGCAGCCAAGAGACGGGCACGAACACCGGGGAGCTGTTTTTT,CASSQETGTNTGELFF
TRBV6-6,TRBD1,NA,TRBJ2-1,TGTGCCAGCAGTCCCCGCGGACAGGTCTCCTACAATGAGCAGTTCTTC,CASSPRGQVSYNEQFF